This T cell receptor (beta chain) was observed in a study of memory CD4+ T cells and cytomegalovirus serostatus. Overall study context: Donors were healthy Belgian adults, 10 or so CMV seropositive and roughly 25 seronegative. Study results and caveats: The CMV-associated TCR signature appears largely within the CD4+ memory repertoire.

CDR3 length: 14 residues. V was clipped by 5 bases and J by 0 bases; unmatched bases: 2. In germline, CDR1 is LNHNV, CDR2 YYDKDF (reference sequence). The sort gate was single viable CD3+CD4+CD8-CD45RO+ cells for memory CD4+ T cells. Serostatus was set by detecting CMV pp150, pp28, p38, p52 IgG. In regard to this clone: Its antigen remains unidentified.

The repertoire was sequenced with immunoSEQ multiplex PCR; TCRdb's copy has only in-frame clones and lacks some. The table includes almost 45,000 clones, around three quarters detected once. The chain uses TRBV15 and TRBJ2-7, with 9 bases fitting TRBD1. The sequenced sample consisted of memory CD4+ T cells from blood. This TCR derives from an adult in good health and CMV-seronegative. The CDR3 protein is CATSGTGSSYEQYF. The CDR3 DNA reads TGTGCCACCAGCGGGACAGGGAGCTCCTACGAGCAGTACTTC.